This T cell receptor (beta chain) originates from a study of shared clonotypes between healthy human individuals. At the level of the study: The cohort comprised a couple of women and a few men. Their ages spanned 18 to 49 years.

V shed 6 bases, J shed 6 bases, and the junction held 5 bases outside the gene matches. CDR1 and CDR2 (germline): MDHEN, SYDVKM. CDR3 length: 13 amino acids. Per the authors' pipeline: Filtering was not the same, since immunoSEQ gave junction-only sequences without quality scores. Sequencing used immunoSEQ multiplex PCR; TCRdb keeps in-frame clones, though not all of them. The DNA was the basis for D and trimming; V, J and clone size are from that table. The data show more than 150,000 clones, with about 68% seen just once and about 10% held by the top ten. Overall study results and limits: Donors were few, which limited the genetic and exposure-history diversity represented.

In regard to this clone: Its cognate antigen is unknown.

The receptor was isolated from a man aged 25-40 years in good health. The genes are TRBV28 and TRBJ2-1, with 7 bases lining up with TRBD1. The material sequenced was memory CD4+ T cells sorted from blood. Stated subset: CD45RA-negative fraction. CDR3 bases: TGTGCCAGCAGGACTCCAGGGGGCAATGAGCAGTTCTTC. Amino acid sequence: CASRTPGGNEQFF.